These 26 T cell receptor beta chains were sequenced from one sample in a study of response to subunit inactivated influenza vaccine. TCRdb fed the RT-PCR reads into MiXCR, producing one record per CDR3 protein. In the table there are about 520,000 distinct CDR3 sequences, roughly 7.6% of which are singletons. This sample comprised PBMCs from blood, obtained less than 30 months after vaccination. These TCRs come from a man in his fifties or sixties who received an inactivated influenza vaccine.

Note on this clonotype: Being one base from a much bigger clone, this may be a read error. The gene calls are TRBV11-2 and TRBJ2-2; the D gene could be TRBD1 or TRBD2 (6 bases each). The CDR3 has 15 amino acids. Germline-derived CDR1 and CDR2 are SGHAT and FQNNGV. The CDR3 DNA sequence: TGTGCCAGCGATATAGGACAGACGGCCGCCCGGGAGCAGTTTTTT. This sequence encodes CASDIGQTAAREQFF.

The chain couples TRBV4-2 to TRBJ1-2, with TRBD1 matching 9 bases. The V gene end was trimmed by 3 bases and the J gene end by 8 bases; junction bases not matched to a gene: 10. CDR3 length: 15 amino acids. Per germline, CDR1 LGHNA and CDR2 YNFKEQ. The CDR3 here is CASSQDEGQGDGYTF. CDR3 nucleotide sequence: TGTGCCAGCAGCCAGGACGAGGGACAGGGAGACGGCTACACCTTC.

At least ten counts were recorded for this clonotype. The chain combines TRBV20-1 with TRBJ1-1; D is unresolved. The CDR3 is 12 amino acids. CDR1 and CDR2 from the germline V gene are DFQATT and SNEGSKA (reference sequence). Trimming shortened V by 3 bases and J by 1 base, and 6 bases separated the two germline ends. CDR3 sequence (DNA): TGCAGTGCTAGGAGGGAGAACACTGAAGCTTTCTTT. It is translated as CSARRENTEAFF.

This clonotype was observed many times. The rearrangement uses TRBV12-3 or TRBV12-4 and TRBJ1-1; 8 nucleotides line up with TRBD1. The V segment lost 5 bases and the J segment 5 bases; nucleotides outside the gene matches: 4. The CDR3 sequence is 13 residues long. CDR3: CASSRTGRTEAFF. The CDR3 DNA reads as TGTGCCAGCAGTCGGACAGGGAGAACTGAAGCTTTCTTT.

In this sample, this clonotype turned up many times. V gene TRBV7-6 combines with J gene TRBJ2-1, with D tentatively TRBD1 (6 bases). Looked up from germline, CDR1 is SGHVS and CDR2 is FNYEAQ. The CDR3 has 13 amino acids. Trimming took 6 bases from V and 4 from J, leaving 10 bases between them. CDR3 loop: CASSNGQYNEQFF. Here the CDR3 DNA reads TGTGCCAGCAGTAATGGACAGTACAATGAGCAGTTCTTC.

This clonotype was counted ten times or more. Written as DNA, the CDR3 is TGTGCCAGCAGCATACCGGGACTGAGCAACACCGGGGAGCTGTTTTTT. It encodes CASSIPGLSNTGELFF. V is TRBV5-6 and J is TRBJ2-2; a weak D match, TRBD2 (6 bases). Germline CDR1 and CDR2: SGHDT and YYEEEE. The length of the CDR3 is 16 residues. Deletions cut 4 bases from V and 2 bases from J, with 15 bases between.

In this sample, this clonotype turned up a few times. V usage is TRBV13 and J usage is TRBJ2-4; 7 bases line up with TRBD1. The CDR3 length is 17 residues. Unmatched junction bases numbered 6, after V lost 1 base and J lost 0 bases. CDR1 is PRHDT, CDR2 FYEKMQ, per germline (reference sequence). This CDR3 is CASSLAQGEQAKNIQYF. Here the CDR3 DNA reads TGTGCCAGCAGCTTAGCCCAGGGGGAACAAGCCAAAAACATTCAGTACTTC.

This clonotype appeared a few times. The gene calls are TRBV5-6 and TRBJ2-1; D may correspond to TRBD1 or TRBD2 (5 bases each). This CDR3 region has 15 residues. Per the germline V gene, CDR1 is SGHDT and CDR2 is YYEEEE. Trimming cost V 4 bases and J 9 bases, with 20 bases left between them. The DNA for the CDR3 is TGTGCCAGCAGCCACGGGACCGTAATCGTCGGTGAGCAGTTCTTC. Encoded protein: CASSHGTVIVGEQFF. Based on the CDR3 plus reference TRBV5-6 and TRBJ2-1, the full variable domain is DAGVTQSPTHLIKTRGQQVTLRCSPKSGHDTVSWYQQALGQGPQFIFQYYEEEERQRGNFPDRFSGHQFPNYSSELNVNALLLGDSALYLCASSHGTVIVGEQFFGPGTRLTVL.

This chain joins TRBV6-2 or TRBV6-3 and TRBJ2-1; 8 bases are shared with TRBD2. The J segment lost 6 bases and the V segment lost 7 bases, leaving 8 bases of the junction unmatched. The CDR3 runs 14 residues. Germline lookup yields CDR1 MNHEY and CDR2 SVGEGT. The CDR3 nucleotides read TGTGCCAGCACCGCGACTAGCGAGAGCAATGAGCAGTTCTTC. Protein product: CASTATSESNEQFF.

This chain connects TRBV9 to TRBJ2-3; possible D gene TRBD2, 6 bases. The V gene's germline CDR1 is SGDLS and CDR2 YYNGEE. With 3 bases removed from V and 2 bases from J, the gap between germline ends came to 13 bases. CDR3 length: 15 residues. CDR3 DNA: TGTGCCAGCAGCGGACTAGTTCAGAACACAGATACGCAGTATTTT. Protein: CASSGLVQNTDTQYF.

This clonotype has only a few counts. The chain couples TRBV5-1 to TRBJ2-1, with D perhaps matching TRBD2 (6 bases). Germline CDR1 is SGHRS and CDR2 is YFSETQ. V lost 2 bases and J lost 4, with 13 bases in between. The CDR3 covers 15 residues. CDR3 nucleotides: TGCGCCAGCAGCTTACCGGGACTGACGTACAATGAGCAGTTCTTC. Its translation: CASSLPGLTYNEQFF.

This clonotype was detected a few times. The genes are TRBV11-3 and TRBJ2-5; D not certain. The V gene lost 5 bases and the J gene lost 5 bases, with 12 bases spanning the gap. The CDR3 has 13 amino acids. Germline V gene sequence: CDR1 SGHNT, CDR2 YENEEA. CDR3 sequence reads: CASSRNYGETQYF. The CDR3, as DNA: TGTGCCAGCAGCCGAAACTATGGGGAGACCCAGTACTTC. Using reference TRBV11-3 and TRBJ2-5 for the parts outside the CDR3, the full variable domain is EAGVVQSPRYKIIEKKQPVAFWCNPISGHNTLYWYLQNLGQGPELLIRYENEEAVDDSQLPKDRFSAERLKGVDSTLKIQPAELGDSAVYLCASSRNYGETQYFGPGTRLLVL.

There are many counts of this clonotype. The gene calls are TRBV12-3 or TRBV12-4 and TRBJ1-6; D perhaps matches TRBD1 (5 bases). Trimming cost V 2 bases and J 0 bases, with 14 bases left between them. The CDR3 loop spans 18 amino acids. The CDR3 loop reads CASSLRLGGSSYNSPLHF. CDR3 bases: TGTGCCAGCAGTTTAAGGTTGGGGGGGAGCTCCTATAATTCACCCCTCCACTTT.

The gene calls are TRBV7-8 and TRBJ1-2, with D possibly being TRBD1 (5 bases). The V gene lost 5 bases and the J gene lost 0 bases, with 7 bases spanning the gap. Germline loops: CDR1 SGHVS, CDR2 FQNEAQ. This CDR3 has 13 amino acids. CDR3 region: CASSTTANYGYTF. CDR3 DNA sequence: TGTGCCAGCAGCACGACAGCTAACTATGGCTACACCTTC.

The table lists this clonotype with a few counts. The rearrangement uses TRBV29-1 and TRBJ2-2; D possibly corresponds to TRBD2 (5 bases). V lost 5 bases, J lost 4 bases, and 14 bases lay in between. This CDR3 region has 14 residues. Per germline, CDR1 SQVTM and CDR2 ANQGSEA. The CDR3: CSVSSRAGTGELFF. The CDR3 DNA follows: TGCAGCGTTAGTTCCCGGGCGGGCACCGGGGAGCTGTTTTTT.

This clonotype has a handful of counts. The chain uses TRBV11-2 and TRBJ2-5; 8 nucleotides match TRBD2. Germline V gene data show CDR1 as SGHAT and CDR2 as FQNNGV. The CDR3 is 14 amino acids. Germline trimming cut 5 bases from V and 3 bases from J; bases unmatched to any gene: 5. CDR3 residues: CASSPGLVEETQYF. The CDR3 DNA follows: TGTGCCAGCAGCCCGGGACTAGTTGAAGAGACCCAGTACTTC. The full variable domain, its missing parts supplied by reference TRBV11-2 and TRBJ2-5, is EAGVAQSPRYKIIEKRQSVAFWCNPISGHATLYWYQQILGQGPKLLIQFQNNGVVDDSQLPKDRFSAERLKGVDSTLKIQPAKLEDSAVYLCASSPGLVEETQYFGPGTRLLVL.

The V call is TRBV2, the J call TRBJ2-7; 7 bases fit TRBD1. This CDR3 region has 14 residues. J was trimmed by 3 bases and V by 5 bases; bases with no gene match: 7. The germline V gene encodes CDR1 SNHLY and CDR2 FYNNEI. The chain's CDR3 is CASSKGQNYYEQYF. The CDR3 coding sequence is TGTGCCAGCAGTAAGGGACAGAATTACTACGAGCAGTACTTC.

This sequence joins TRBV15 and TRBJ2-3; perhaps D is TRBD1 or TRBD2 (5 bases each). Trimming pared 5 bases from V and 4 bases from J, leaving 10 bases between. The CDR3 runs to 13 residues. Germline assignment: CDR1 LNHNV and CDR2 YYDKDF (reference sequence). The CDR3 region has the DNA TGTGCCACCAGCGGGGCGGGCCCAGATACGCAGTATTTT. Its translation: CATSGAGPDTQYF.

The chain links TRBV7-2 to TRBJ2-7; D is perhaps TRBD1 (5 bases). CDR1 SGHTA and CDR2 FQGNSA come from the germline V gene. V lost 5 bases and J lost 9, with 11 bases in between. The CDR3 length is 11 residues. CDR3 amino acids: CASSMNQGQYF. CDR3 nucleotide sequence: TGTGCCAGCAGCATGAATCAGGGGCAGTACTTC.

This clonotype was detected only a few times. CDR3 residues: CASSHDSIEAFF. DNA for the CDR3: TGCGCCAGCAGCCATGACAGTATTGAAGCTTTCTTT. The genes are TRBV5-1 and TRBJ1-1; a possible D gene is TRBD1 (5 bases). Germline assignment: CDR1 SGHRS and CDR2 YFSETQ. The CDR3 has 12 amino acids. Between the trimmed V and J ends, which lost 4 bases and 7 bases, there was a span of 11 bases.

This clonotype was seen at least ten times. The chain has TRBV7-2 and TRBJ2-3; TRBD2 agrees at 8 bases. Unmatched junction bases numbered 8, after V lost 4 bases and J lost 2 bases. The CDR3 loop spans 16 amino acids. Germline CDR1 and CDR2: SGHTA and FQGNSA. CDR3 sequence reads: CASSSLGGGNTDTQYF. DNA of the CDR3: TGTGCCAGCAGCTCCCTTGGCGGGGGGAACACAGATACGCAGTATTTT.

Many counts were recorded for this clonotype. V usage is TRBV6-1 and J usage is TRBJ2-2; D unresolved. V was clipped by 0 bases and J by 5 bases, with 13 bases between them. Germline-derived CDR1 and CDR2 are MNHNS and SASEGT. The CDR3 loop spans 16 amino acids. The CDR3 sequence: CASSEAGTMRTGELFF. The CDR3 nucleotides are TGTGCCAGCAGTGAAGCCGGTACCATGAGGACCGGGGAGCTGTTTTTT.

The CDR3 loop is CASSGGATNYGYTF. The CDR3 nucleotides are TGTGCCAGCAGTGGAGGGGCCACTAACTATGGCTACACCTTC. The chain employs TRBV2 and TRBJ1-2; D might be TRBD1 (5 bases). Between the trimmed V and J ends, which lost 4 bases and 0 bases, there was a span of 9 bases. In germline, CDR1 is SNHLY, CDR2 FYNNEI. The CDR3 contains 14 residues.

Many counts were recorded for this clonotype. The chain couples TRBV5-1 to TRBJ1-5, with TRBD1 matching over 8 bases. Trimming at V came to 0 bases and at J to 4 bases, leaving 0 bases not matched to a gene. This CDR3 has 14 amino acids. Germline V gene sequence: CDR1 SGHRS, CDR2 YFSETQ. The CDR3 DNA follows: TGCGCCAGCAGCTTGGGGGACAGGAATCAGCCCCAGCATTTT. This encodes CASSLGDRNQPQHF.

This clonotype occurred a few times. The CDR3 nucleotides are TGTGCCAGCAGTTTACCTACAGGGGGAGTACAGCAGTTCTTC. It translates to CASSLPTGGVQQFF. This chain joins TRBV28 and TRBJ2-1; 8 nucleotides align to TRBD1. V trimming: 2 bases; J trimming: 11 bases; junction bases outside the gene matches: 8. The CDR3 contains 14 residues. The V gene's germline CDR1 is MDHEN and CDR2 SYDVKM. The entire variable domain, with the rest obtained from reference TRBV28 and TRBJ2-1, is as follows: DVKVTQSSRYLVKRTGEKVFLECVQDMDHENMFWYRQDPGLGLRLIYFSYDVKMKEKGDIPEGYSVSREKKERFSLILESASTNQTSMYLCASSLPTGGVQQFFGPGTRLTVL.

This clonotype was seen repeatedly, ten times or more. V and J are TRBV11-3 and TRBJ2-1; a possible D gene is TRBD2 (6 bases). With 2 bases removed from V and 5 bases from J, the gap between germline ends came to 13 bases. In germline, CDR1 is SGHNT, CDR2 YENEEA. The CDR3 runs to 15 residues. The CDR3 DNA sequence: TGTGCCAGCAGCTTAAATAGCGGCGTACACAATGAGCAGTTCTTC. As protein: CASSLNSGVHNEQFF.